This TCR beta chain was retrieved from a study of blood T cell repertoires in COVID-19. The CDR3 spans 15 residues. Germline V gene sequence: CDR1 LGHNA, CDR2 YNFKEQ. V lost 2 bases, J lost 2 bases, and 4 bases stayed unmatched. The table lists this clone with a few counts. Here immunoSEQ multiplex PCR was the method, and the copy in TCRdb shows in-frame clones only, minus some. The repertoire holds approximately 100,000 clones, with approximately 85% as singletons. The chain combines TRBV4-2 with TRBJ1-1, with 8 bases lining up with TRBD1. The source material was peripheral blood. This receptor was taken from a man between 60 and 70 years old with acute or convalescent COVID-19. The chain's CDR3 is CASSQQDRANTEAFF. Here the CDR3 DNA reads TGTGCCAGCAGCCAACAGGACAGGGCAAACACTGAAGCTTTCTTT.